The 5 T cell receptor beta chains below all came from one sample that was sequenced in a study of blood T cell repertoires in COVID-19. The data were produced by immunoSEQ multiplex PCR, yet TCRdb's version contains in-frame clones alone and is incomplete. This sample carries tens of thousands of clones, over 75% of them seen once, and the ten largest clones take under 4.5%. The specimen sequenced was peripheral blood. These receptor sequences come from a woman in her fifties or sixties with acute or convalescent COVID-19.

This clone was detected once. The rearrangement joins TRBV19 to TRBJ1-5; TRBD1 matches 7 bases. Looked up from germline, CDR1 is LNHDA and CDR2 is SQIVND (reference sequence). Trimming took 7 bases from V and 5 from J; bases not matched to a gene: 17. The CDR3 runs 17 residues. CDR3 DNA: TGTGCCAGTAAAATGGGGGGTACAGGGGAGTCTCATCAGCCCCAGCATTTT. This encodes CASKMGGTGESHQPQHF.

This chain connects TRBV27 to TRBJ1-2; D is perhaps TRBD1 (6 bases). This CDR3 is 14 amino acids long. V dropped 6 bases and J dropped 4 bases, with 15 bases sitting between them. The germline gives CDR1 MNHEY, CDR2 SMNVEV (reference sequence). The chain's CDR3 is CASSLNRDLYGYTF. The CDR3 DNA reads TGTGCCAGCAGCTTGAACAGGGACCTCTATGGCTACACCTTC.

The chain is built from TRBV5-4 and TRBJ2-7; weak D call: TRBD1 (6 bases). Germline values: CDR1 SGHNT, CDR2 YYREEE (reference sequence). Trimming pared 4 bases from V and 2 bases from J, leaving 25 bases between. CDR3 length: 18 residues. CDR3 loop: CASSPFPLGTLQTYEQYF. The CDR3 nucleotides read TGTGCCAGCAGCCCATTCCCCCTCGGGACACTCCAAACCTACGAGCAGTACTTC.

The chain has TRBV2 and TRBJ1-1; D is perhaps TRBD1 (5 bases). The V end lost 10 bases, the J end lost 6 bases, and 12 bases lay between the germline ends. The V gene's germline CDR1 is SNHLY and CDR2 FYNNEI. This CDR3 spans 11 amino acids. The CDR3: CATSGLSEAFF. The CDR3 coding sequence is TGTGCCACGTCAGGGTTATCTGAAGCTTTCTTT.

The chain uses TRBV5-6 and TRBJ1-1; 9 nucleotides line up with TRBD1. In germline, CDR1 is SGHDT, CDR2 YYEEEE. V lost 0 bases, J lost 0 bases, and 6 bases stayed unmatched. The CDR3 consists of 17 residues. CDR3 loop: CASSLGTGVIMNTEAFF. Written as DNA, the CDR3 is TGTGCCAGCAGCTTGGGGACAGGGGTTATCATGAACACTGAAGCTTTCTTT.